A single sample is the source of the 8 T cell receptor beta chains below, sequenced in a study of blood T cell repertoires in COVID-19. The data were produced by immunoSEQ multiplex PCR, yet TCRdb's version contains in-frame clones alone and is incomplete. In the table there are around 190,000 clones, roughly 84% of which are singletons. The sequenced sample was peripheral blood. All receptors come from a man aged 45-60 years with COVID-19, enrolled during active disease.

The chain links TRBV5-5 to TRBJ1-2; 12 bases are shared with TRBD1. Germline values: CDR1 SGHKS, CDR2 YYEKEE (reference sequence). Trimming took 3 bases from V and 7 from J; bases not matched to a gene: 16. This CDR3 spans 18 amino acids. The DNA for the CDR3 is TGTGCCAGCAGCTACCTAGTCCGGGACAGGGGGCGCCCGAGTGGCTACACCTTC. It specifies CASSYLVRDRGRPSGYTF. The full variable domain, with the rest looked up from reference TRBV5-5 and TRBJ1-2, is DAGVTQSPTHLIKTRGQQVTLRCSPISGHKSVSWYQQVLGQGPQFIFQYYEKEERGRGNFPDRFSARQFPNYSSELNVNALLLGDSALYLCASSYLVRDRGRPSGYTFGSGTRLTVV.

This chain uses TRBV9 with TRBJ1-3; D remains ambiguous. V lost 3 bases to trimming and J lost 4 bases, with 5 bases between them. The V gene's germline CDR1 is SGDLS and CDR2 YYNGEE. The length of the CDR3 is 12 residues. The CDR3 region has the DNA TGTGCCAGCAGCGAACAGGGAAACACCATATATTTT. Its translation is CASSEQGNTIYF.

The chain joins TRBV9 to TRBJ1-4; D call uncertain. Germline V gene lookup returns CDR1 SGDLS and CDR2 YYNGEE. V gave up 3 bases and J gave up 2 bases, with 11 bases separating them. The CDR3 spans 15 residues. The CDR3, as DNA: TGTGCCAGCAGCGCGTGGGCAGATACTAATGAAAAACTGTTTTTT. Translated, it gives CASSAWADTNEKLFF. Based on the CDR3 plus reference TRBV9 and TRBJ1-4, the full variable domain is DSGVTQTPKHLITATGQRVTLRCSPRSGDLSVYWYQQSLDQGLQFLIQYYNGEERAKGNILERFSAQQFPDLHSELNLSSLELGDSALYFCASSAWADTNEKLFFGSGTQLSVL.

The CDR3 loop reads CASRSKSGTSASLEQFF. The CDR3 DNA reads as TGTGCAAGTCGCTCGAAGTCCGGGACTAGCGCCTCACTGGAGCAGTTCTTC. The rearrangement uses TRBV12-2 and TRBJ2-1; the listed D gene, TRBD2, was not tested against the DNA. TRBV12-2 is a known pseudogene. The CDR3 covers 17 residues.

The gene calls are TRBV10-3 and TRBJ2-7, with 13 nucleotides matching TRBD2. CDR1 ENHRY and CDR2 SYGVKD come from the germline V gene. Trimming cost V 2 bases and J 5 bases; bases outside gene matches: 3. The CDR3 consists of 15 residues. The CDR3 DNA sequence: TGTGCCATCAGTGAGGGACTAGCGGGAGCCCACGAGCAGTACTTC. This gives the protein CAISEGLAGAHEQYF.

On this clone: Distinct nucleotide sequences in the sample also encode this CDR3. The rearrangement uses TRBV9 and TRBJ2-3, with 10 bases lining up with TRBD2. From germline, CDR1 is SGDLS and CDR2 YYNGEE. After removal of 1 base from V and 1 base from J, the junction contained 0 bases not matched to a gene. The CDR3 contains 15 residues. The CDR3 region has the DNA TGTGCCAGCAGCGTAACTAGCGGGGGCACAGATACGCAGTATTTT. This codes for CASSVTSGGTDTQYF.

The chain uses TRBV5-1 and TRBJ2-7, with 11 bases matching TRBD1. The CDR3 extends over 14 amino acids. The germline V gene encodes CDR1 SGHRS and CDR2 YFSETQ. With 3 bases clipped from V and 2 bases from J, the junction kept 1 base outside the gene matches. The DNA for the CDR3 is TGCGCCAGCAGCTGGGGACAGGGGGCCTACGAGCAGTACTTC. This encodes CASSWGQGAYEQYF.

The rearrangement joins TRBV7-2 to TRBJ2-1, with 7 nucleotides matching TRBD2. Trimming took 5 bases from V and 2 from J; bases not matched to a gene: 9. Germline CDR1 and CDR2: SGHTA and FQGNSA. The CDR3 loop spans 16 amino acids. Here the CDR3 reads CASSRFGGTTYNEQFF. The CDR3 DNA sequence: TGTGCCAGCAGCCGCTTTGGAGGGACTACCTACAATGAGCAGTTCTTC.